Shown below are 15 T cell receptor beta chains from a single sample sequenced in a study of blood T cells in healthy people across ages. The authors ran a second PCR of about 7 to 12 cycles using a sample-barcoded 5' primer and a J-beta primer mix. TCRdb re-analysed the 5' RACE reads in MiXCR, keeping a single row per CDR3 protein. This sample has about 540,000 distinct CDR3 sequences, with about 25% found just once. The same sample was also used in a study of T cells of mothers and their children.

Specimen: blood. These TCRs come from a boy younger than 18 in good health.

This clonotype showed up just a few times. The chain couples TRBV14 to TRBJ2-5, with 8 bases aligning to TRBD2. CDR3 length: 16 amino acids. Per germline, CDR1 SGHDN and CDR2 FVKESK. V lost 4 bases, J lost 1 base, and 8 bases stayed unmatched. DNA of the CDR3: TGTGCCAGCAGCCCCATGACTAGCGCCGTCCAAGAGACCCAGTACTTC. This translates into CASSPMTSAVQETQYF.

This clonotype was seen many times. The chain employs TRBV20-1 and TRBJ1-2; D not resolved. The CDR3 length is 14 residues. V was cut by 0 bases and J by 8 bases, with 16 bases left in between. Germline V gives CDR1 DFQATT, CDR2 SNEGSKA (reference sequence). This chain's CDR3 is CSARDARSSVGYTF. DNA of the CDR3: TGCAGTGCTAGAGACGCTCGTTCGTCAGTAGGCTACACCTTC.

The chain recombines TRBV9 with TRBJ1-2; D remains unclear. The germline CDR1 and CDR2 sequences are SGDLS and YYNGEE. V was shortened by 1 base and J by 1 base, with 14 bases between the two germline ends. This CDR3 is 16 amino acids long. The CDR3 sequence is CASSVSHLSDNYGYTF. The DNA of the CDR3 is TGTGCCAGCAGCGTATCCCACCTCTCGGATAACTATGGCTACACCTTC.

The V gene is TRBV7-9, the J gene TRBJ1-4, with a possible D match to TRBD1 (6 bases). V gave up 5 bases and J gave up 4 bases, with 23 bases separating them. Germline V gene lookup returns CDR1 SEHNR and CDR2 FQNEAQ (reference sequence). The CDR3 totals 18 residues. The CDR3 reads CASSPEVGRGEDNEKLFF. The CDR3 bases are TGTGCCAGCAGCCCCGAAGTCGGCAGGGGAGAGGATAATGAAAAACTGTTTTTT.

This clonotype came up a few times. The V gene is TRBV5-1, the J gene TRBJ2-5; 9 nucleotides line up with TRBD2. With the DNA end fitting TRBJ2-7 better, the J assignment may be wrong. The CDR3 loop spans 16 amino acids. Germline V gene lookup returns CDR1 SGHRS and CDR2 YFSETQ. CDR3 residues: CASSFSGLATSYEQYF. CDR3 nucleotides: TGCGCCAGCAGCTTTTCTGGACTAGCGACCTCCTACGAGCAGTACTTC.

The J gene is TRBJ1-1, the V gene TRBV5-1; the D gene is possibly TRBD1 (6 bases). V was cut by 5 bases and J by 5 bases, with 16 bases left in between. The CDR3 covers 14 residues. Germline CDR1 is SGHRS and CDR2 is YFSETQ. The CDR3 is CASRPGGPGTEAFF. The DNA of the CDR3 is TGCGCCAGCAGACCGGGGGGGCCGGGTACTGAAGCTTTCTTT.

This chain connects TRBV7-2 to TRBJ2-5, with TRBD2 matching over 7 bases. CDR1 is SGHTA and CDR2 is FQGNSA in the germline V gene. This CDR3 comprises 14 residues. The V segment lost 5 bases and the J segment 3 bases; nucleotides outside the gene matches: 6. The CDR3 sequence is CASSPTLAEETQYF. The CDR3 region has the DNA TGTGCCAGCAGCCCTACTCTAGCGGAAGAGACCCAGTACTTC.

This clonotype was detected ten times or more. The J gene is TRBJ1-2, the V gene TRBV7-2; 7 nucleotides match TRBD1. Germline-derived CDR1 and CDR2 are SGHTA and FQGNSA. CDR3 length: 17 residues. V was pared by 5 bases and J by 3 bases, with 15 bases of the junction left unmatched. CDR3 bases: TGTGCCAGCAGCCTAACGACAGGGCCGTTGAGTTACTATGGCTACACCTTC. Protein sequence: CASSLTTGPLSYYGYTF.

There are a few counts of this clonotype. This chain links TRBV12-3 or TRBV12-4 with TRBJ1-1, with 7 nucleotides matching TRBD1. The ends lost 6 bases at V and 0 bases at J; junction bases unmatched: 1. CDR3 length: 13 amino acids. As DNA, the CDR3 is TGTGCCAGCAGGGGACAGATGAACACTGAAGCTTTCTTT. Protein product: CASRGQMNTEAFF.

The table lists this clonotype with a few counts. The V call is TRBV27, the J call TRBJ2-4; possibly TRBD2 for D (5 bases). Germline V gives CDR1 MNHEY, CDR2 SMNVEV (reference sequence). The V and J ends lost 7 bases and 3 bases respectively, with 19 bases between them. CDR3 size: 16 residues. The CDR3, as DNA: TGTGCCAGCACCACAACGAGGGCTAATGTCAAAAACATTCAGTACTTC. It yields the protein CASTTTRANVKNIQYF.

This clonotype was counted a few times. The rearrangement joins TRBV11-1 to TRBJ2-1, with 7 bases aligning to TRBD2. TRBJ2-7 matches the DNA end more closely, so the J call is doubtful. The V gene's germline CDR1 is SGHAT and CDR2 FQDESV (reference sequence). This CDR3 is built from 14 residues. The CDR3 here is CASNEGGSDYEQYF. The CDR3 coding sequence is TGTGCCAGCAACGAGGGAGGGTCTGACTACGAGCAGTACTTC.

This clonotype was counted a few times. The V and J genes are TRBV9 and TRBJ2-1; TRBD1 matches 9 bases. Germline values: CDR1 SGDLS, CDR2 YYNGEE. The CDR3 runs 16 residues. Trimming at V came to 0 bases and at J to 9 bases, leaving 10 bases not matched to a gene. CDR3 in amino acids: CASSVGTGGSPSEQFF. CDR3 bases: TGTGCCAGCAGCGTAGGTACAGGGGGCTCGCCTAGTGAGCAGTTCTTC.

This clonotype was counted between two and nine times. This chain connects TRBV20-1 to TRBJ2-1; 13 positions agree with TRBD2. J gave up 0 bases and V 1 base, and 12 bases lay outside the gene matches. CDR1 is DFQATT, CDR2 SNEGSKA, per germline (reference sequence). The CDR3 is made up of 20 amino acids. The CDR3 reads CSARGGGTSGIQSSYNEQFF. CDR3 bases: TGCAGTGCTAGAGGGGGAGGGACTAGCGGGATCCAGAGCTCCTACAATGAGCAGTTCTTC.

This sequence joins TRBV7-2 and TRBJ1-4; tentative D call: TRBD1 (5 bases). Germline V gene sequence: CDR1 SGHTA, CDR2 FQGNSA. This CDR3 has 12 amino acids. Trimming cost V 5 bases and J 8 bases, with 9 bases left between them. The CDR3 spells CASSPGREKLFF. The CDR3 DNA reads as TGTGCCAGCAGCCCGGGGCGGGAAAAACTGTTTTTT.

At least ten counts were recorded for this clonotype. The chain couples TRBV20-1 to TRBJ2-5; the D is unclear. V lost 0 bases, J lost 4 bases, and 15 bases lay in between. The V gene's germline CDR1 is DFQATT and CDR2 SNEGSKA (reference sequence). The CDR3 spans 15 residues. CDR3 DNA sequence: TGCAGTGCTAGAGAACCGGCCCTCTCGGGAGAGACCCAGTACTTC. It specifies CSAREPALSGETQYF.